Below are 2 T cell receptor beta chains sequenced from a single sample in a study of T-cell memory formation after mild COVID-19 (dated by TCRdb to the early 2020s). The receptor library was made with 5' RACE. This sample was sequenced with an Illumina NovaSeq 6000. In TCRdb, the public reads were trimmed at Q25 with fastp and aligned with MiXCR, with productive beta chains retained. Rows matching on CDR3 protein sequence are summarized as one entry with the most common DNA and genes. The sample table shows about half a million distinct CDR3 sequences, and roughly 18% are seen once. Around 12% of the sample belongs to the ten largest clones. The material sequenced was PBMCs or a T cell subset sorted from them (not recorded which). The receptors were sampled from an adult woman who had mild COVID-19 (a few samples of this study predate the infection). The sample titles of this study are shuffled in the database, so cell type and time point are left out; the donor was told from shared clones.

This rearrangement joins TRBV12-3 or TRBV12-4 to TRBJ2-1; D perhaps matches TRBD2 (7 bases). There are 14 residues in the CDR3. V lost 6 bases to trimming and J lost 10 bases, with 19 bases between them. The DNA of the CDR3 is TGTGCCAGCAGGCCCTCGGCGGGGGCTTGGGAGCAGTTCTTC. Protein product: CASRPSAGAWEQFF.

J is TRBJ2-5 and V is TRBV24-1; the D call may be TRBD1 or TRBD2 (5 bases each). This CDR3 comprises 15 residues. Trimming took 4 bases from V and 4 from J, leaving 15 bases between them. In germline, CDR1 is KGHDR, CDR2 SFDVKD. CDR3 residues: CATSDGTEPRETQYF. Here the CDR3 DNA reads TGTGCCACCAGTGACGGGACGGAACCTCGAGAGACCCAGTACTTC.